This entry concerns a single T cell receptor (beta chain). The target antigen is unknown. These data originate in a study of cytomegalovirus exposure and HLA in healthy donors. Across the study: HLA-typed donors were the source of about 85 million unique TCRs held in an early data release.

CDR3 length equals 12 residues. Trimming removed 2 bases at V and 4 bases at J, with 4 bases between. In germline, CDR1 is ENHRY, CDR2 SYGVKD. Study-wide results and limits: Productive rates of about 87% or about 30% were seen for most TCR beta V segments in an earlier analysis. Reportedly, fewer N-insertions than the approximately 700-donor mean appeared in an Asian-associated ancestry cluster in a later analysis.

Primers included in the PCR were 60 Vbeta and 13 Jbeta primers. How the authors handled the data: Roughly 11 million shared chains were among about 80 million unique TCR beta chains counted in a later analysis. Only in-frame clones appear in the TCRdb table, and some are missing; sequencing was by immunoSEQ multiplex PCR. The DNA gave D and trimming, while V, J and clone size come from that table. Counted here are fewer than 200,000 clones, around 79% occurring once; the ten biggest clones make up roughly 5.8%. The V gene is TRBV10-3, the J gene TRBJ2-3; D call uncertain. The sample consisted of PBMCs. The TCR sequence derives from a middle-aged man in good health and CMV-seropositive. This CDR3 reads CAISEVSDTQYF. In DNA form, the CDR3 reads TGTGCCATCAGTGAGGTCTCAGATACGCAGTATTTT.